Listed here are 17 T cell receptor beta chains from one sample, sequenced in a study of shared clonotypes between healthy human individuals (dated by TCRdb to 2020 to 2022). Receptor amplification or capture employed the immunoSEQ multiplex PCR assay. Held by TCRdb, this immuneACCESS table contains in-frame sequences only and omits some clones. Under half of the omission traces to an unresolved V gene where checked; the cause of the rest is unknown. The sample includes under 2,000,000 clones, with 85% to 95% observed a single time. The ten largest clones take up 1% to 1.5% of the sample. CD8 naive samples were obtained by positive selection for CCR7 among CD45RO-negative cells, yielding a CD45RA+CCR7+ population from which TemRA cells were excluded. The sequenced sample was naive CD8+ T cells sorted from blood. In the paper's terms, the cell subset or site label means: CD45RA+CCR7+. Receptor source: a man between 18 and 35 years old in good health.

The CDR3, as DNA: TGTGCCAGCAGTGAAATCAACGAGCAGTACTTC. Residues: CASSEINEQYF. The V and J genes are TRBV2 and TRBJ2-7; D uncertain. Germline V gene lookup returns CDR1 SNHLY and CDR2 FYNNEI. The CDR3 covers 11 residues. Trimming stripped 2 bases from V and 5 bases from J, with 4 bases between.

The chain recombines TRBV9 with TRBJ2-2, with D possibly TRBD2 on 5 matching bases. Germline V lookup: CDR1 SGDLS, CDR2 YYNGEE. V lost 6 bases and J lost 3, with 18 bases in between. The CDR3 is 16 residues long. Here the CDR3 reads CASTRTLLRDTGELFF. CDR3 nucleotide sequence: TGTGCCAGCACCAGGACTCTTCTGAGGGACACCGGGGAGCTGTTTTTT.

A few counts support this clone. This specimen includes other DNA sequences encoding the same CDR3. The J gene is TRBJ2-7, the V gene TRBV9; no clear D gene. The V gene's germline CDR1 is SGDLS and CDR2 YYNGEE. The ends were cut back, 0 bases at V and 2 bases at J, with 9 bases in the middle. The CDR3 is 14 residues long. CDR3 protein: CASSVGAATYEQYF. The CDR3 DNA is TGTGCCAGCAGCGTAGGGGCAGCTACCTACGAGCAGTACTTC.

The rearrangement joins TRBV7-2 to TRBJ2-3; the D call may be TRBD1 or TRBD2 (5 bases each). With 1 base removed from V and 0 bases from J, the gap between germline ends came to 17 bases. Looked up from germline, CDR1 is SGHTA and CDR2 is FQGNSA. This CDR3 has 18 amino acids. CDR3 DNA: TGTGCCAGCAGCTTAGAAGGTCTTCTTGGGGGAAGCACAGATACGCAGTATTTT. Translation: CASSLEGLLGGSTDTQYF.

The V and J genes are TRBV7-9 and TRBJ1-2; 8 bases align to TRBD1. The ends lost 6 bases at V and 3 bases at J; junction bases unmatched: 3. CDR3 length equals 13 residues. Germline V gene sequence: CDR1 SEHNR, CDR2 FQNEAQ (reference sequence). The CDR3 reads CASRDRGDYGYTF. In DNA, the CDR3 is TGTGCCAGCAGAGACAGGGGAGACTATGGCTACACCTTC.

This sequence joins TRBV9 and TRBJ2-1, with 9 nucleotides matching TRBD2. Germline loops: CDR1 SGDLS, CDR2 YYNGEE. V dropped 4 bases and J dropped 8; count of bases not matched to a gene: 16. The CDR3 has 17 amino acids. CDR3 in DNA: TGTGCCAGCAGCCCGCCCCTAGGCCTAGCGGGAACCGATGAGCAGTTCTTC. Its protein product is CASSPPLGLAGTDEQFF.

The rearrangement links TRBV4-1 to TRBJ2-1; 8 nucleotides align to TRBD2. Germline loops: CDR1 MGHRA, CDR2 YSYEKL. The CDR3 has 16 residues. The junction had 4 bases not matched to a gene; V was cut back by 2 bases and J by 1 base. The CDR3: CASSQRSGSSYNEQFF. The CDR3 region has the DNA TGCGCCAGCAGCCAACGGAGCGGGAGTTCCTACAATGAGCAGTTCTTC.

The chain's CDR3 is CASSLELAIGELFF. The DNA of the CDR3 is TGTGCCAGCAGTTTAGAGCTAGCGATCGGGGAGCTGTTTTTT. The chain is built from TRBV27 and TRBJ2-2, with a weak D call TRBD2 (6 bases). V was clipped by 2 bases and J by 7 bases, with 11 bases between them. Per germline, CDR1 MNHEY and CDR2 SMNVEV (reference sequence). The CDR3 is 14 amino acids.

The chain is built from TRBV10-2 and TRBJ2-7; D might be TRBD1 (5 bases). This CDR3 has 14 residues. V lost 7 bases to trimming and J lost 5 bases, with 18 bases between them. In germline, CDR1 is WSHSY, CDR2 SAAADI. The CDR3 sequence: CASNWGPQSHEQYF. The CDR3 DNA follows: TGCGCCAGCAATTGGGGCCCCCAATCCCACGAGCAGTACTTC.

The V and J genes are TRBV27 and TRBJ1-1; D might be TRBD1 (6 bases). Trimming took 1 base from V and 7 from J, leaving 13 bases between them. Looked up from germline, CDR1 is MNHEY and CDR2 is SMNVEV (reference sequence). This CDR3 comprises 14 residues. The CDR3 loop is CASSLYDRHLEAFF. In DNA form, the CDR3 reads TGTGCCAGCAGTTTATATGACAGGCACCTTGAAGCTTTCTTT.

The V and J genes are TRBV5-5 and TRBJ2-7; 9 nucleotides line up with TRBD1. The ends lost 5 bases at V and 5 bases at J; junction bases unmatched: 8. CDR3 length: 14 amino acids. CDR1 is SGHKS and CDR2 is YYEKEE in the germline V gene (reference sequence). In DNA, the CDR3 is TGTGCCAGCAGTTACGGGACAGGGTACGACGAGCAGTACTTC. It yields the protein CASSYGTGYDEQYF.

The V call is TRBV4-1, the J call TRBJ1-1; maybe TRBD1 (6 bases). V lost 0 bases to trimming and J lost 2 bases, with 10 bases between them. CDR3 length: 15 amino acids. The germline CDR1 and CDR2 sequences are MGHRA and YSYEKL. The CDR3 loop reads CASSQERTENTEAFF. In DNA form, the CDR3 reads TGCGCCAGCAGCCAAGAGAGGACAGAAAACACTGAAGCTTTCTTT.

The chain combines TRBV13 with TRBJ2-2; 10 bases agree with TRBD2. Losses at the gene ends were 3 bases for V and 5 bases for J; bases not matched to a gene: 6. The CDR3 runs to 16 residues. From germline, CDR1 is PRHDT and CDR2 FYEKMQ (reference sequence). The CDR3 loop reads CASSFKGLAITGELFF. The CDR3 DNA follows: TGTGCCAGCAGCTTTAAGGGACTAGCGATTACCGGGGAGCTGTTTTTT.

This clone was recorded only once. The chain carries TRBV7-9 and TRBJ2-1; no firm D call. The ends were cut back, 0 bases at V and 5 bases at J, with 8 bases in the middle. Germline loops: CDR1 SEHNR, CDR2 FQNEAQ (reference sequence). CDR3 length equals 14 residues. CDR3 amino acids: CASSLAPDNNEQFF. The CDR3 region has the DNA TGTGCCAGCAGCTTAGCGCCCGATAACAATGAGCAGTTCTTC.

J is TRBJ2-2 and V is TRBV5-1, with D possibly TRBD1 on 5 matching bases. V was shortened by 1 base and J by 4 bases, with 11 bases between the two germline ends. The length of the CDR3 is 15 residues. CDR1 SGHRS and CDR2 YFSETQ come from the germline V gene. The CDR3 DNA reads as TGCGCCAGCAGCTTGCTTAGGACAACCACCGGGGAGCTGTTTTTT. Translation: CASSLLRTTTGELFF.

This clone was seen more than once but under ten times. The rearrangement joins TRBV10-1 to TRBJ1-2; weak D call: TRBD1 (6 bases). Trimming took off 3 bases at V and 3 bases at J, with 11 bases between the two ends. The CDR3 sequence is 14 residues long. Germline-derived CDR1 and CDR2 are WNHNN and SYGVQD (reference sequence). The CDR3 bases are TGCGCCAGCAGTGACCGGGGGCAGGACTATGGCTACACCTTC. Residues: CASSDRGQDYGYTF.

The chain joins TRBV2 to TRBJ2-7, with D hard to call. Germline CDR1 and CDR2: SNHLY and FYNNEI. The CDR3 is made up of 12 amino acids. Trimming took 4 bases from V and 5 from J, leaving 9 bases between them. CDR3 sequence reads: CASSVEGHEQYF. As DNA, the CDR3 is TGTGCCAGCAGTGTAGAAGGTCACGAGCAGTACTTC.